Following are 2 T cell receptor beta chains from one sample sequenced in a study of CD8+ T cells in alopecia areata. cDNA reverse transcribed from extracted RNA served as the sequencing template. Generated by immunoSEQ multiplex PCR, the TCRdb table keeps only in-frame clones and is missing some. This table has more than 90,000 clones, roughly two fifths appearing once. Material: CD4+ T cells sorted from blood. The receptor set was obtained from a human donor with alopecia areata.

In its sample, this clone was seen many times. The CDR3 loop reads CASSVDAYNEQFF. The CDR3 DNA follows: TGTGCCAGCAGCGTAGATGCCTACAATGAGCAGTTCTTC. The chain links TRBV9 to TRBJ2-1, with no clear D. V shed 0 bases and J shed 2 bases, with 3 bases lying between them. The CDR3 contains 13 residues. Germline V gene lookup returns CDR1 SGDLS and CDR2 YYNGEE.

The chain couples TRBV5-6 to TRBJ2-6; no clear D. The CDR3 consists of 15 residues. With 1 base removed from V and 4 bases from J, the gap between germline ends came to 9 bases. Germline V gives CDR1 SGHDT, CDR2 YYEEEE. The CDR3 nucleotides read TGTGCCAGCAGCTTGCCCCCGGCCGGGGCCAACGTCCTGACTTTC. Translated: CASSLPPAGANVLTF. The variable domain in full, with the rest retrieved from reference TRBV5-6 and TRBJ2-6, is DAGVTQSPTHLIKTRGQQVTLRCSPKSGHDTVSWYQQALGQGPQFIFQYYEEEERQRGNFPDRFSGHQFPNYSSELNVNALLLGDSALYLCASSLPPAGANVLTFGAGSRLTVL.